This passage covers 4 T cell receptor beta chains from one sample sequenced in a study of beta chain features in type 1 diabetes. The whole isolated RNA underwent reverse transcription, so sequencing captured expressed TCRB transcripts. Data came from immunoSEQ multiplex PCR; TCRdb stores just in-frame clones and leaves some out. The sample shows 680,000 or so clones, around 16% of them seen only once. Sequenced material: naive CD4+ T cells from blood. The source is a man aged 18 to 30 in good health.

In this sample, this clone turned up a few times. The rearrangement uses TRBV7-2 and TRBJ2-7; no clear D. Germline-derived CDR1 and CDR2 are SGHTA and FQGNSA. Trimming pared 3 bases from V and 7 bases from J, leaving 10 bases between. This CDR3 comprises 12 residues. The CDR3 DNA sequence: TGTGCCAGCAGCTTGAGGACCGGGGAGCAGTACTTC. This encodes CASSLRTGEQYF. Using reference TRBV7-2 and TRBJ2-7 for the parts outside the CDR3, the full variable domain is GAGVSQSPSNKVTEKGKDVELRCDPISGHTALYWYRQSLGQGLEFLIYFQGNSAPDKSGLPSDRFSAERTGGSVSTLTIQRTQQEDSAVYLCASSLRTGEQYFGPGTRLTVT.

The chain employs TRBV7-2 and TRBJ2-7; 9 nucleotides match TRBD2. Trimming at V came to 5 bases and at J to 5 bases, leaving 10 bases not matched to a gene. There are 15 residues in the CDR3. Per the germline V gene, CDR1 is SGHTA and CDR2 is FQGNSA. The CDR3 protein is CASSHSGSLRNEQYF. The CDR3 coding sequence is TGTGCCAGCAGCCATAGCGGGAGTCTGAGAAACGAGCAGTACTTC.

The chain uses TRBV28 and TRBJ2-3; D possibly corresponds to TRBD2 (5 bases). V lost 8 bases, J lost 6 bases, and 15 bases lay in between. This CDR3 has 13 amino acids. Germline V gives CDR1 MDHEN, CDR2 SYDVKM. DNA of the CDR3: TGTGCCAGCGGCCGCCGGGGTTCGGATACGCAGTATTTT. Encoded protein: CASGRRGSDTQYF.

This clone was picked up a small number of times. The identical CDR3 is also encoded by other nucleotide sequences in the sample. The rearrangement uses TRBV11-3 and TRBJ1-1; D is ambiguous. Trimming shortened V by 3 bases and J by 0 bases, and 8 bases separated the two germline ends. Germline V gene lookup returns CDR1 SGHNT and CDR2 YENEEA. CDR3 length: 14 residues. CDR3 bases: TGTGCCAGCAGCTTTGACGGTATGAACACTGAAGCTTTCTTT. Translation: CASSFDGMNTEAFF.